The 7 T cell receptor beta chains given below trace back to one sample, sequenced in a study of blood T cell repertoires in COVID-19. Method: immunoSEQ multiplex PCR; TCRdb's copy keeps in-frame clones and lacks some. The data hold tens of thousands of clones, with 70% to 85% observed a single time. Sequenced input: peripheral blood. These receptors all come from a man aged 50 to 60 with active COVID-19.

The J gene is TRBJ1-6, the V gene TRBV2; no clear D gene. Germline-derived CDR1 and CDR2 are SNHLY and FYNNEI. The CDR3 spans 14 residues. The germline V and J ends were trimmed by 6 bases and 0 bases, with 6 bases remaining between them. The CDR3 DNA follows: TGTGCCAGCAGACCGAGCTCCTATAATTCACCCCTCCACTTT. The encoded protein is CASRPSSYNSPLHF.

The chain joins TRBV3-1 (or the pseudogene TRBV3-2) to TRBJ2-1, with a possible D match to TRBD1 (5 bases). The CDR3 sequence is 16 residues long. The germline V gene has CDR1 LGHDT and CDR2 YNNKEL (reference sequence). Deletions cut 2 bases from V and 5 bases from J, with 16 bases between. The CDR3 bases are TGTGCCAGCAGCCAACATCGCCCCGACAGAGACAATGAGCAGTTCTTC. This codes for CASSQHRPDRDNEQFF.

The chain recombines TRBV7-2 with TRBJ1-1; possible D gene TRBD1, 5 bases. Germline V gene lookup returns CDR1 SGHTA and CDR2 FQGNSA. The CDR3 extends over 14 amino acids. Trimming shortened V by 1 base and J by 1 base, and 7 bases separated the two germline ends. Written as DNA, the CDR3 is TGTGCCAGCAGCTTAGGACAGTCGAACACTGAAGCTTTCTTT. Its translation is CASSLGQSNTEAFF. The complete variable domain, with remaining parts taken from reference TRBV7-2 and TRBJ1-1, reads GAGVSQSPSNKVTEKGKDVELRCDPISGHTALYWYRQSLGQGLEFLIYFQGNSAPDKSGLPSDRFSAERTGGSVSTLTIQRTQQEDSAVYLCASSLGQSNTEAFFGQGTRLTVV.

The chain employs TRBV7-7 and TRBJ2-1, with 10 positions matching TRBD2. This CDR3 comprises 15 residues. Germline V gives CDR1 SSHAT, CDR2 FNYEAQ (reference sequence). The J segment lost 4 bases and the V segment lost 5 bases, leaving 5 bases of the junction unmatched. The CDR3: CASSPSSGGYNEQFF. CDR3 in DNA: TGTGCCAGCAGCCCAAGTAGCGGGGGGTACAATGAGCAGTTCTTC.

This clone appeared a few times. The genes are TRBV5-6 and TRBJ2-3; TRBD1 matches at 10 bases. V lost 3 bases and J lost 4; bases outside the gene matches: 8. This CDR3 comprises 16 residues. Germline V gene lookup returns CDR1 SGHDT and CDR2 YYEEEE. The CDR3 DNA is TGTGCCAGCAGCTCCGGGACAGGGGTAAAAGCAGATACGCAGTATTTT. Translating it yields CASSSGTGVKADTQYF.

The rearrangement links TRBV6-5 to TRBJ2-7, with D perhaps TRBD1 (5 bases). V dropped 7 bases and J dropped 3 bases, with 16 bases sitting between them. The germline V gene encodes CDR1 MNHEY and CDR2 SVGAGI. The CDR3 runs 14 residues. Here the CDR3 reads CASTLDKLGYEQYF. The CDR3 DNA reads as TGTGCCAGCACCCTGGACAAGCTAGGCTACGAGCAGTACTTC.

The chain recombines TRBV3-1 (or the pseudogene TRBV3-2) with TRBJ2-5; TRBD1 might be the D (5 bases). Germline CDR1 and CDR2: LGHDT and YNNKEL (reference sequence). The CDR3 covers 12 residues. V was trimmed by 3 bases and J by 7 bases, leaving 9 bases between them. CDR3 DNA: TGTGCCAGCAGCCAGACTCAGGGGACCCAGTACTTC. This gives the protein CASSQTQGTQYF.